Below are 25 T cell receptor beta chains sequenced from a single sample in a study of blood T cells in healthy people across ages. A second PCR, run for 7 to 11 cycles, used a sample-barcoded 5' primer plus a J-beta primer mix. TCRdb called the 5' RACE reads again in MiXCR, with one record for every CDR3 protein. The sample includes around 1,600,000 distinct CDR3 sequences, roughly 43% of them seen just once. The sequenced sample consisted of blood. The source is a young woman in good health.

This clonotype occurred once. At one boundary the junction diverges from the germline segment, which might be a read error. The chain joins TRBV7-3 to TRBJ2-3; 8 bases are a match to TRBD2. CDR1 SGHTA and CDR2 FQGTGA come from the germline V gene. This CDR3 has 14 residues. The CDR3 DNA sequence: TGTGCCAGCAGCTCCCTAGCGGGCACAGATGCGCAGTATTTT. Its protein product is CASSSLAGTDAQYF. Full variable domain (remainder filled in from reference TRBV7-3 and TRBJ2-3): GAGVSQTPSNKVTEKGKYVELRCDPISGHTALYWYRQSLGQGPEFLIYFQGTGAADDSGLPNDRFFAVRPEGSVSTLKIQRTERGDSAVYLCASSSLAGTDAQYFGPGTRLTVL.

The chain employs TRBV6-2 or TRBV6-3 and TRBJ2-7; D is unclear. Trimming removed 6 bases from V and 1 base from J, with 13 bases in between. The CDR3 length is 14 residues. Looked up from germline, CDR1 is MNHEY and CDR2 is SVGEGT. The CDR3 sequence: CASRANYRSYEQYF. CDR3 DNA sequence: TGTGCCAGCAGGGCTAACTATCGGTCCTACGAGCAGTACTTC.

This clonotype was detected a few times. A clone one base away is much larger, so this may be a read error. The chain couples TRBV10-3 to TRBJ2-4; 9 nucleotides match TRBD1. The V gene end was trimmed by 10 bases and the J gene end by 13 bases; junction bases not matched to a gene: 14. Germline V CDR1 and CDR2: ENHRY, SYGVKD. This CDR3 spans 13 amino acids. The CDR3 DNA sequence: TGTGCCAGGTCTAGGGACAGGGATTTTGAGCAGTACTTC. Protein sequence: CARSRDRDFEQYF.

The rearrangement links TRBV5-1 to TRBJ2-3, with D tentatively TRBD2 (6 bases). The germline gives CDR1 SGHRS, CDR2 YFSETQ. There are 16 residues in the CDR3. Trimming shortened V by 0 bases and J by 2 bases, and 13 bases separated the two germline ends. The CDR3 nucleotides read TGCGCCAGCAGCTTGGGACCTAGCGACCACACAGATACGCAGTATTTT. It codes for CASSLGPSDHTDTQYF.

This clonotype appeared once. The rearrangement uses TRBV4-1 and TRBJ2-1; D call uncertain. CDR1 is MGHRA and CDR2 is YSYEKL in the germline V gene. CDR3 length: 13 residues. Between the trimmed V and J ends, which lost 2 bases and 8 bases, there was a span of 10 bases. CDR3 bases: TGCGCCAGCAGCCAACTAGGGCTCCATGAGCAGTTCTTC. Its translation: CASSQLGLHEQFF.

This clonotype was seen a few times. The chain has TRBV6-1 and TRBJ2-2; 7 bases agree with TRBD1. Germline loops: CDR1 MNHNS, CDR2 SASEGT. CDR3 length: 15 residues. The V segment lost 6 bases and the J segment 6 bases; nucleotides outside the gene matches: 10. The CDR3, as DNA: TGTGCCAGCAGACCTAACAGGGGCAGGTCCGGGGAGCTGTTTTTT. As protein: CASRPNRGRSGELFF.

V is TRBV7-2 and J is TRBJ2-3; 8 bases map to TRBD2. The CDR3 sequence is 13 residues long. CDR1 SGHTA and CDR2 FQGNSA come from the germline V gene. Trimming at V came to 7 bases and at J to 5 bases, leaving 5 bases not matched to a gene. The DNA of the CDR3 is TGTGCCAGCAACCGGGGGGGGATAGATACGCAGTATTTT. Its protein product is CASNRGGIDTQYF.

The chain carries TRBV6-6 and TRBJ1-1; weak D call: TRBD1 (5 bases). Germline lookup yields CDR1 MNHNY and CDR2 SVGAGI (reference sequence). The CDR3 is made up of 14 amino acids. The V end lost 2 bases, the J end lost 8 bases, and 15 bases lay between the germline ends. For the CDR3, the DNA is TGTGCCAGCAGTTACCCTAGGACGGGGGAAGAAGCTTTCTTT. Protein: CASSYPRTGEEAFF.

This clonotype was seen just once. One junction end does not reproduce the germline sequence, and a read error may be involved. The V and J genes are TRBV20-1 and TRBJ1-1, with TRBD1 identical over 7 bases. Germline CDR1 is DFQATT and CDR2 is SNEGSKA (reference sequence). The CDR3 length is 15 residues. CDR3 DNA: TGCAGTGCTCGCCGGGAGGGGGCAGGGGACACTGAGGCTTTCTTT. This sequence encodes CSARREGAGDTEAFF.

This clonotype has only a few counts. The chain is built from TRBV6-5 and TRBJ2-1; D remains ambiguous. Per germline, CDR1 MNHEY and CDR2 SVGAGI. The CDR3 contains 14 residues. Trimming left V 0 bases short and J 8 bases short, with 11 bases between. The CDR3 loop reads CASSYSPDGDEQFF. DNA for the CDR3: TGTGCCAGCAGTTACTCGCCAGACGGAGATGAGCAGTTCTTC.

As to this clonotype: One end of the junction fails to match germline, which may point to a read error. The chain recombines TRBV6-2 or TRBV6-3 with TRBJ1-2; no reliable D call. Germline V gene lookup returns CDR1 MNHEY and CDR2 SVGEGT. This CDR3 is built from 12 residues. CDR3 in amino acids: CTSSYNEYGYTF. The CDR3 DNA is TGTACCAGCAGTTACAACGAATATGGCTACACCTTC.

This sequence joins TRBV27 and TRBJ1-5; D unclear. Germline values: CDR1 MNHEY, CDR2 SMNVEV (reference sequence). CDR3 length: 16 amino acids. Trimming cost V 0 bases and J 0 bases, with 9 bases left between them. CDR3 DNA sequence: TGTGCCAGCAGTTTATCGAAGGGAGATAGCAATCAGCCCCAGCATTTT. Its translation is CASSLSKGDSNQPQHF.

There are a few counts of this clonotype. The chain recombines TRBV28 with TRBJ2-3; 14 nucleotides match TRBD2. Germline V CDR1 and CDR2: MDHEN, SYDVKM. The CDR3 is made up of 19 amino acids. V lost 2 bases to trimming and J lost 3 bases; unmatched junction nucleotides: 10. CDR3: CASSLGLAGGSSDTDTQYF. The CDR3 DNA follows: TGTGCCAGCAGTTTAGGACTAGCGGGAGGATCTTCCGATACAGATACGCAGTATTTT. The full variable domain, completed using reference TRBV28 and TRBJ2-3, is DVKVTQSSRYLVKRTGEKVFLECVQDMDHENMFWYRQDPGLGLRLIYFSYDVKMKEKGDIPEGYSVSREKKERFSLILESASTNQTSMYLCASSLGLAGGSSDTDTQYFGPGTRLTVL.

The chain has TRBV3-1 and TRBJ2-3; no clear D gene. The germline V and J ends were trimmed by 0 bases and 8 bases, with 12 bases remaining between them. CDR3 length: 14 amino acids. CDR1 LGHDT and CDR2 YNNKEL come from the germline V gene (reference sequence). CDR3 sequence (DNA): TGTGCCAGCAGCCAAGATCTTTCTCAAGGTACGCAGTATTTT. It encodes CASSQDLSQGTQYF.

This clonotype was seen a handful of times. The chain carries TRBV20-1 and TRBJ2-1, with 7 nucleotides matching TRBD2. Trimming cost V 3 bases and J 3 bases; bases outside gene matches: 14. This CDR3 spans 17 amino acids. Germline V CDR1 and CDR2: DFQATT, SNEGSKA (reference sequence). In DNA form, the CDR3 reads TGCAGTGCTAGGGGATCTTTCGGCGGGAGCAGCTACAATGAGCAGTTCTTC. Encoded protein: CSARGSFGGSSYNEQFF.

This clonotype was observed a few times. In nucleotides, the CDR3 is TGCAGCTCCGACGGGGGGCCGGAGAACTATGGCTACACCTTC. Its translation is CSSDGGPENYGYTF. The chain links TRBV29-1 to TRBJ1-2; possibly TRBD1 for D (6 bases). Trimming stripped 8 bases from V and 2 bases from J, with 18 bases between. The CDR3 has 14 residues. The germline gives CDR1 SQVTM, CDR2 ANQGSEA. The full variable domain, with the rest looked up from reference TRBV29-1 and TRBJ1-2, is SAVISQKPSRDICQRGTSLTIQCQVDSQVTMMFWYRQQPGQSLTLIATANQGSEATYESGFVIDKFPISRPNLTFSTLTVSNMSPEDSSIYLCSSDGGPENYGYTFGSGTRLTVV.

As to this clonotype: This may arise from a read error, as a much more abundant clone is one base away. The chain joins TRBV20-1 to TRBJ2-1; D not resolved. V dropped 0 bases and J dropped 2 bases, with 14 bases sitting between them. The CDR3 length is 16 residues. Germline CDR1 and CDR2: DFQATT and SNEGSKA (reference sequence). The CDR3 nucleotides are TGCAGTGCTAGAGATCATGACAAGGGCGCCTACAATGAGCAGTTCTTC. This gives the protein CSARDHDKGAYNEQFF.

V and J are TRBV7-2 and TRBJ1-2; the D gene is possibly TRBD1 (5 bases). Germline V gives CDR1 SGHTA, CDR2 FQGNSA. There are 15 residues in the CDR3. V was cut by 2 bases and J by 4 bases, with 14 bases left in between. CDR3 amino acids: CASSLLRQTSYGYTF. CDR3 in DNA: TGTGCCAGCAGCTTACTGAGACAGACTAGCTATGGCTACACCTTC.

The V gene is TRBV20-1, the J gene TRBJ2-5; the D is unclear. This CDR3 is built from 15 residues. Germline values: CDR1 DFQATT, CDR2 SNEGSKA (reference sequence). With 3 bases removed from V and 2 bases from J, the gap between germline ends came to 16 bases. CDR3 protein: CSASSVRGFQETQYF. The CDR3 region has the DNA TGCAGTGCTAGTTCCGTGCGTGGTTTTCAAGAGACCCAGTACTTC.

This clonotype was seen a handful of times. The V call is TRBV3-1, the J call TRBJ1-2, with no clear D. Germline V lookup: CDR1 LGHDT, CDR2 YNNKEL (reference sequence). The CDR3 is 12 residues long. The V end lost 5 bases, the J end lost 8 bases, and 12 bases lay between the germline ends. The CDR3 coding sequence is TGTGCCAGCAGCATCGGGAGTTGCGGCTACACCTTC. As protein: CASSIGSCGYTF.

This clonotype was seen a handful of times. The CDR3 DNA reads as TGTGCCAGCGCTACAGCGGGACAGGGGGCCACAGATACGCAGTATTTT. Translation gives CASATAGQGATDTQYF. The chain carries TRBV28 and TRBJ2-3, with 12 bases aligning to TRBD1. V was clipped by 8 bases and J by 2 bases; unmatched bases: 8. Germline-derived CDR1 and CDR2 are MDHEN and SYDVKM. The CDR3 is 16 amino acids.

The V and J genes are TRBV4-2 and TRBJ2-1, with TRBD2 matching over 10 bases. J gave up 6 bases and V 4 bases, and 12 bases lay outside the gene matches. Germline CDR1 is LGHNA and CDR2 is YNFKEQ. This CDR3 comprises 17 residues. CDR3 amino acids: CASSLTTGLASTNEQFF. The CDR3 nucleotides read TGTGCCAGCAGCCTAACTACGGGACTAGCGTCAACCAATGAGCAGTTCTTC.

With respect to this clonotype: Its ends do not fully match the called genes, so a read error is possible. The CDR3 region is CTSSQYRVGEQYF. CDR3 DNA sequence: TGCACCAGCAGCCAGTACAGGGTCGGGGAGCAGTACTTC. The chain links TRBV4-3 to TRBJ2-7, with a tentative D call TRBD1 (6 bases). Germline CDR1 and CDR2: LGHNA and YSLEER. The CDR3 has 13 residues.

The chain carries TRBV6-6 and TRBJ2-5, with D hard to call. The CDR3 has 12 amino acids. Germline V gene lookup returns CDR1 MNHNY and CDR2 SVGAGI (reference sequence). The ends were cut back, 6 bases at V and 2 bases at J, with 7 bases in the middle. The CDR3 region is CASRLRQETQYF. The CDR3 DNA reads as TGTGCCAGCAGACTGAGACAAGAGACCCAGTACTTC.

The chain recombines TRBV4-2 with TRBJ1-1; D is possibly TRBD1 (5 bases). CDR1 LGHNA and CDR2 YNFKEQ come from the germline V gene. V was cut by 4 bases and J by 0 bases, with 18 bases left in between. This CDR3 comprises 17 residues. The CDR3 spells CASSPPEAGIMNTEAFF. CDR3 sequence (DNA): TGTGCCAGCAGCCCCCCAGAGGCAGGGATCATGAACACTGAAGCTTTCTTT.